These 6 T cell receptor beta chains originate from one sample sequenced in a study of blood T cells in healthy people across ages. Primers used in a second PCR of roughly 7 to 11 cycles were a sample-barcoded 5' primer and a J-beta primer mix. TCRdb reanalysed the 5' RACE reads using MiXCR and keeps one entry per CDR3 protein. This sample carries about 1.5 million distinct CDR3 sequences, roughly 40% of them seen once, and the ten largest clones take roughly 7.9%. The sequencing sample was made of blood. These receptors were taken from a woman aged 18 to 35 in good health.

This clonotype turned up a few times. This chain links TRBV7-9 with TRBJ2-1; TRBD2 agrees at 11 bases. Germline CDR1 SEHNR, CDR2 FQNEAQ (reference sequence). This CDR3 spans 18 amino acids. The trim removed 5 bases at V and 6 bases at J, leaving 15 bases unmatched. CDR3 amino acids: CASSPSGLAVPNVNEQFF. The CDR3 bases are TGTGCCAGCAGCCCCTCGGGACTAGCGGTACCTAACGTCAATGAGCAGTTCTTC.

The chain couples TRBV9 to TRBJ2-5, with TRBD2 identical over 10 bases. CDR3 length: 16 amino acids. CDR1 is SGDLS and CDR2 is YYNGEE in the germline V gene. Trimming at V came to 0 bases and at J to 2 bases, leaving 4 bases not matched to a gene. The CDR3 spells CASSVAASGGQETQYF. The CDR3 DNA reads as TGTGCCAGCAGCGTAGCGGCTAGCGGGGGTCAAGAGACCCAGTACTTC.

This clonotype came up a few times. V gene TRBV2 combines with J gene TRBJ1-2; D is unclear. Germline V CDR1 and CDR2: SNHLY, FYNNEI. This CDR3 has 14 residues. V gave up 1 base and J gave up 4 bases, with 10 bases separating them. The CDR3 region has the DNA TGTGCCAGCAGTGAAGGGGGAGGGTTCTATGGCTACACCTTC. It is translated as CASSEGGGFYGYTF.

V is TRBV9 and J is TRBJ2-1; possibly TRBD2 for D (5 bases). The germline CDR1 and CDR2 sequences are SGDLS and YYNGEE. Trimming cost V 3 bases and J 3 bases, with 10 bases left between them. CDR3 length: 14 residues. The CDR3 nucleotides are TGTGCCAGCAGCGGAGAGGGCCACTACAATGAGCAGTTCTTC. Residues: CASSGEGHYNEQFF.

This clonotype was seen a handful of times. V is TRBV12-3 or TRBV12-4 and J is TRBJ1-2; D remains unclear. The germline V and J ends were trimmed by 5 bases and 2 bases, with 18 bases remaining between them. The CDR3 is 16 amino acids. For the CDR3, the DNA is TGTGCCAGCAGTCCAAACCCCACCGGGATCAACTATGGCTACACCTTC. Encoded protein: CASSPNPTGINYGYTF.

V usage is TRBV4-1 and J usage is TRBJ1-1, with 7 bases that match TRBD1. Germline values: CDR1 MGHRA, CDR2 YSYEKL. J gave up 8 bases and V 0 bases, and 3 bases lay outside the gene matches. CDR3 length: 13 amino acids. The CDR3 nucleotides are TGCGCCAGCAGCCAAGATGGGGACAGAGAAGCTTTCTTT. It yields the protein CASSQDGDREAFF.